A single sample gave rise to the 24 T cell receptor beta chains below, sequenced in a study of Ad26.COV2.S vaccination and SARS-CoV-2 variants. The data were produced by immunoSEQ multiplex PCR, yet TCRdb's version contains in-frame clones alone and is incomplete. Of 350,000 to 400,000 clones in the sample, around nine tenths are singletons; the top ten hold roughly 3.5%. This sample's treatment: about 20 received Ad26.COV2.S at low or high dose, single or two shots; roughly five received placebo; per-sample allocation not given. Samples were taken on day 63 after the first vaccine or placebo injection. Sequencing used peripheral blood, obtained in a trial of Ad26.COV2.S vaccine versus placebo. The receptor set was obtained from a person between 18 and 65 years old who received the Ad26.COV2.S COVID-19 vaccine or a placebo.

The chain couples TRBV19 to TRBJ1-6; 10 bases agree with TRBD1. Germline CDR1 reads LNHDA; CDR2 reads SQIVND (reference sequence). The ends lost 6 bases at V and 9 bases at J; junction bases unmatched: 5. This CDR3 contains 14 residues. CDR3 loop: CASSLTGGGSPLHF. CDR3 nucleotide sequence: TGTGCCAGTAGCTTGACAGGGGGCGGTTCACCCCTCCACTTT.

V gene TRBV2 combines with J gene TRBJ2-2; TRBD1 might be the D (5 bases). V was cut by 0 bases and J by 4 bases, with 9 bases left in between. Germline V gene sequence: CDR1 SNHLY, CDR2 FYNNEI. The CDR3 loop spans 15 amino acids. CDR3 DNA sequence: TGTGCCAGCAGTGAAGCGGACACCTCCACCGGGGAGCTGTTTTTT. This codes for CASSEADTSTGELFF.

CDR3 sequence: CASSGRLESEAFF. The CDR3 DNA reads as TGTGCCAGCAGTGGGAGGTTAGAGTCTGAAGCTTTCTTT. The rearrangement uses TRBV2 and TRBJ1-1; no definite D call. The CDR3 is made up of 13 amino acids. The germline V and J ends were trimmed by 4 bases and 6 bases, with 12 bases remaining between them. Germline V gene data show CDR1 as SNHLY and CDR2 as FYNNEI.

V is TRBV19 and J is TRBJ2-1; D not resolved. V lost 0 bases and J 10 bases, leaving 10 bases between the germline ends. Germline values: CDR1 LNHDA, CDR2 SQIVND (reference sequence). This CDR3 contains 13 residues. In DNA form, the CDR3 reads TGTGCCAGTAGTATAGATCTGACTCTAGAGCAGTTCTTC. Amino acid sequence: CASSIDLTLEQFF.

Concerning this clone itself: Sequence at one end of the junction differs from germline and may be a read error. The V and J genes are TRBV5-1 and TRBJ2-4; D is possibly TRBD1 (6 bases). The CDR3 has 14 residues. Germline lookup yields CDR1 SGHRS and CDR2 YFSETQ. DNA for the CDR3: TGCGCTAGCAGCTCGACAGGCTATCAAAACAGTCAGTACTTC. Translating gives CASSSTGYQNSQYF.

This clone appeared a few times. V is TRBV7-9 and J is TRBJ2-1; D remains ambiguous. This CDR3 has 12 residues. Germline CDR1 reads SEHNR; CDR2 reads FQNEAQ (reference sequence). Trimming left V 1 base short and J 12 bases short, with 10 bases between. CDR3 loop: CASSLVAQRQFF. The CDR3 DNA is TGTGCCAGCAGCTTAGTAGCTCAGCGGCAGTTCTTC.

This clone was counted a few times. The chain uses TRBV10-1 and TRBJ1-1; 8 nucleotides agree with TRBD1. CDR1 and CDR2 (germline): WNHNN, SYGVQD (reference sequence). V was pared by 7 bases and J by 0 bases, with 13 bases of the junction left unmatched. This CDR3 comprises 17 residues. The CDR3: CASILPSQGALNTEAFF. Written as DNA, the CDR3 is TGCGCCAGCATCTTGCCCAGCCAGGGGGCCCTGAACACTGAAGCTTTCTTT.

CDR3 nucleotide sequence: TGTGCCACACAGGGAATAGGATCCTATAATTCACCCCTCCACTTT. The encoded protein is CATQGIGSYNSPLHF. This chain connects TRBV2 to TRBJ1-6; D possibly corresponds to TRBD1 (6 bases). CDR3 length: 15 residues. Germline V gives CDR1 SNHLY, CDR2 FYNNEI. V was cut by 10 bases and J by 1 base, with 14 bases left in between. Looking up the rest from reference TRBV2 and TRBJ1-6 gives the full variable domain: EPEVTQTPSHQVTQMGQEVILRCVPISNHLYFYWYRQILGQKVEFLVSFYNNEISEKSEIFDDQFSVERPDGSNFTLKIRSTKLEDSAMYFCATQGIGSYNSPLHFGNGTRLTVT.

The chain links TRBV7-2 to TRBJ2-1; TRBD1 agrees at 9 bases. The germline gives CDR1 SGHTA, CDR2 FQGNSA. V shed 2 bases, J shed 9 bases, and the junction held 8 bases outside the gene matches. The CDR3 contains 15 residues. The CDR3 DNA reads as TGTGCCAGCAGCTTAAGGACAGGGGAGGCTACTGAGCAGTTCTTC. Translating gives CASSLRTGEATEQFF.

There are a few counts of this clone. This CDR3 is also generated by other DNA sequences in the sample. The V call is TRBV5-1, the J call TRBJ2-7; 7 bases are a match to TRBD1. The CDR3 is 13 amino acids. Unmatched junction bases numbered 2, after V lost 0 bases and J lost 5 bases. Germline CDR1 is SGHRS and CDR2 is YFSETQ. CDR3 amino acids: CASSLGQGDEQYF. CDR3 nucleotides: TGCGCCAGCAGCTTGGGACAGGGCGACGAGCAGTACTTC.

V usage is TRBV4-1 and J usage is TRBJ2-3; 9 bases line up with TRBD1. There are 16 residues in the CDR3. V dropped 4 bases and J dropped 2; count of bases not matched to a gene: 7. Germline loops: CDR1 MGHRA, CDR2 YSYEKL. The chain's CDR3 is CASSPRGQGLTDTQYF. The CDR3 DNA is TGCGCCAGCAGCCCACGGGGACAGGGCCTCACAGATACGCAGTATTTT.

The gene calls are TRBV25-1 and TRBJ1-6, with 8 bases identical to TRBD1. The CDR3 covers 16 residues. Germline CDR1 reads MGHDK; CDR2 reads SYGVNS. With 5 bases clipped from V and 8 bases from J, the junction kept 11 bases outside the gene matches. CDR3 DNA: TGTGCCAGCAGTTCCACAGGGGGGTCCCCCTATTCACCCCTCCACTTT. This sequence encodes CASSSTGGSPYSPLHF.

V gene TRBV15 combines with J gene TRBJ2-1; possibly TRBD1 for D (6 bases). The germline V gene has CDR1 LNHNV and CDR2 YYDKDF (reference sequence). V was shortened by 1 base and J by 4 bases, with 17 bases between the two germline ends. The CDR3 is made up of 17 amino acids. CDR3 sequence reads: CATSRALPGTPYNEQFF. For the CDR3, the DNA is TGTGCCACCAGCAGAGCCCTCCCCGGGACACCTTACAATGAGCAGTTCTTC.

The chain has TRBV5-6 and TRBJ1-1; D is ambiguous. V was cut by 2 bases and J by 8 bases, with 10 bases left in between. Germline V gene lookup returns CDR1 SGHDT and CDR2 YYEEEE. The length of the CDR3 is 12 residues. This CDR3 is CASSFAITEAFF. The DNA of the CDR3 is TGTGCCAGCAGCTTCGCCATAACAGAAGCTTTCTTT.

The J gene is TRBJ2-1, the V gene TRBV27; D may be TRBD2 (5 bases). The CDR3 covers 13 residues. Germline values: CDR1 MNHEY, CDR2 SMNVEV (reference sequence). V lost 4 bases to trimming and J lost 6 bases, with 10 bases between them. CDR3 coding DNA: TGTGCCAGCAGTTCGGATCGGGGCAATGAGCAGTTCTTC. Translating it yields CASSSDRGNEQFF.

The chain uses TRBV13 and TRBJ2-7; D is possibly TRBD1 (6 bases). The CDR3 spans 15 residues. Germline V gene sequence: CDR1 PRHDT, CDR2 FYEKMQ (reference sequence). V lost 0 bases, J lost 2 bases, and 11 bases lay in between. CDR3 in amino acids: CASSLGQGWAYEQYF. CDR3 sequence (DNA): TGTGCCAGCAGCTTAGGCCAGGGGTGGGCCTACGAGCAGTACTTC.

The J gene is TRBJ2-5, the V gene TRBV5-1; 8 nucleotides agree with TRBD1. The CDR3 consists of 15 residues. With V trimmed by 3 bases and J by 5 bases, 9 bases remained unmatched. Germline assignment: CDR1 SGHRS and CDR2 YFSETQ. In DNA, the CDR3 is TGCGCCAGCAGCTATTCGGACAGGGCGACGGAGACCCAGTACTTC. Encoded protein: CASSYSDRATETQYF.

The chain combines TRBV7-7 with TRBJ2-3, with D uncertain. The germline CDR1 and CDR2 sequences are SSHAT and FNYEAQ (reference sequence). Trimming shortened V by 1 base and J by 1 base, and 3 bases separated the two germline ends. CDR3 size: 13 residues. CDR3 loop: CASSLGGTDTQYF. DNA for the CDR3: TGTGCCAGCAGCTTAGGCGGCACAGATACGCAGTATTTT.

V is TRBV3-1 (or the pseudogene TRBV3-2) and J is TRBJ2-2; D possibly corresponds to TRBD1 (5 bases). With 0 bases removed from V and 5 bases from J, the gap between germline ends came to 13 bases. Germline CDR1 LGHDT, CDR2 YNNKEL (reference sequence). The CDR3 consists of 16 residues. CDR3 DNA sequence: TGTGCCAGCAGCCAAGATACCGAAGGGGTTACCGGGGAGCTGTTTTTT. Amino acids: CASSQDTEGVTGELFF.

This chain uses TRBV4-3 with TRBJ2-1; D is unclear. The CDR3 runs to 14 residues. Deletions cut 1 base from V and 6 bases from J, with 10 bases between. Germline V gene data show CDR1 as LGHNA and CDR2 as YSLEER. CDR3 in DNA: TGCGCCAGCAGCCAAGGAGGCCCTACCAATGAGCAGTTCTTC. It translates to CASSQGGPTNEQFF.

V and J are TRBV7-9 and TRBJ1-2, with TRBD1 matching over 8 bases. The germline gives CDR1 SEHNR, CDR2 FQNEAQ (reference sequence). V gave up 5 bases and J gave up 6 bases; unmatched junction bases: 14. This CDR3 has 16 amino acids. This chain's CDR3 is CASSLNGGQGKNGYTF. As DNA, the CDR3 is TGTGCCAGCAGCCTAAACGGCGGACAGGGCAAGAATGGCTACACCTTC.

The table lists this clone with a count of one. This chain uses TRBV6-1 with TRBJ1-1; D unclear. Germline loops: CDR1 MNHNS, CDR2 SASEGT. The CDR3 is 12 amino acids. V lost 3 bases to trimming and J lost 6 bases, with 8 bases between them. The DNA of the CDR3 is TGTGCCAGCAGTGAGCTTAGGGCTGAAGCTTTCTTT. It codes for CASSELRAEAFF.

The rearrangement uses TRBV7-2 and TRBJ2-7; D possibly corresponds to TRBD2 (7 bases). Germline values: CDR1 SGHTA, CDR2 FQGNSA. Trimming stripped 0 bases from V and 6 bases from J, with 15 bases between. CDR3 length equals 15 residues. In DNA form, the CDR3 reads TGTGCCAGCAGCTTAGCGGGGGAGGGGGGGGGCGAGCAGTACTTC. Amino acids: CASSLAGEGGGEQYF.

The chain couples TRBV19 to TRBJ1-1; 7 nucleotides line up with TRBD1. The junction had 11 bases not matched to a gene; V was cut back by 5 bases and J by 5 bases. Per the germline V gene, CDR1 is LNHDA and CDR2 is SQIVND (reference sequence). The CDR3 is made up of 15 amino acids. CDR3 amino acids: CASSAQTGLRTEAFF. The CDR3 DNA follows: TGTGCCAGTAGTGCCCAGACAGGGCTGAGGACTGAAGCTTTCTTT.